This T cell receptor (beta chain) appears in the sequencing data of a study of T cell repertoires in cytomegalovirus infection. Study-wide background: Recently described HLA-C-restricted plus well-studied HLA-B-restricted CMV epitopes were used. Shared public TCR beta signatures pointed to both CMV infection and a matching HLA type.

In TCRdb, the reads were re-called with MiXCR into one record per CDR3 protein. In the table there are fewer than 200,000 distinct CDR3 sequences, about a fifth of which are singletons. The study, taken as a whole, reports: HLA-C-restricted CMV clonotypes gave the most frequent clonotype in two of eight donors. People with CMV and the relevant HLA were identified by cumulative public TCR beta family frequency.

This clonotype was seen more than once but under ten times. The antigen is unknown. V lost 1 base, J lost 8 bases, and 18 bases lay in between. CDR1 SGHVS and CDR2 FNYEAQ come from the germline V gene. This CDR3 is built from 16 residues. The rearrangement links TRBV7-6 to TRBJ2-1; no clear D gene. Sequencing was performed on CD8+ T cells from cultured PBMCs, taken from culture after CMV antigen stimulation. The receptor's source is a human donor in good health (CMV status not recorded). Some clones in this sample may be carry-over from other donors' samples. The CDR3 protein is CASSLDSAWALDEQFF. CDR3 DNA: TGTGCCAGCAGCTTAGACAGCGCCTGGGCCCTCGATGAGCAGTTCTTC.